One sample yielded the 20 T cell receptor beta chains listed below, sequenced in a study of blood T cell repertoires in COVID-19. Profiled with immunoSEQ multiplex PCR; TCRdb holds only in-frame clones, not every one. This sample has 200,000 to 250,000 clones, with 75% to 85% found just once. The sequencing input was peripheral blood. The receptors were gathered from a woman aged 25 to 39 with COVID-19, enrolled during active disease.

This clone came up once. This sequence joins TRBV5-1 and TRBJ2-2, with 13 bases that match TRBD2. The V gene's germline CDR1 is SGHRS and CDR2 YFSETQ. V shed 1 base, J shed 7 bases, and the junction held 4 bases outside the gene matches. The CDR3 extends over 16 amino acids. In DNA, the CDR3 is TGCGCCAGCAGCTTGCTGACTAGCGGGAGGAACGGGGAGCTGTTTTTT. As protein: CASSLLTSGRNGELFF.

This chain uses TRBV14 with TRBJ1-1, with 9 bases aligning to TRBD1. The V gene end was trimmed by 4 bases and the J gene end by 0 bases; junction bases not matched to a gene: 12. Looked up from germline, CDR1 is SGHDN and CDR2 is FVKESK. The CDR3 has 18 residues. CDR3 region: CASSPGPGQGILNTEAFF. CDR3 DNA sequence: TGTGCCAGCAGCCCTGGACCGGGACAGGGCATTCTGAACACTGAAGCTTTCTTT.

This clone was recorded once. This chain joins TRBV6-4 and TRBJ1-5; TRBD1 matches at 12 bases. The CDR3 is made up of 15 amino acids. Germline CDR1 reads MRHNA; CDR2 reads SNTAGT. The J segment lost 2 bases and the V segment lost 6 bases, leaving 2 bases of the junction unmatched. CDR3 region: CASRGTGGGNQPQHF. In DNA form, the CDR3 reads TGTGCCAGCAGGGGGACAGGGGGCGGCAATCAGCCCCAGCATTTT.

This chain links TRBV5-3 with TRBJ2-2; perhaps TRBD2 as D (6 bases). TRBV5-3 qualifies as an ORF whose function is uncertain. The CDR3 is made up of 20 amino acids. The ends were cut back, 0 bases at V and 7 bases at J, with 28 bases in the middle. CDR3 region: CARSLGGGTETDNSNGELFF. The CDR3, as DNA: TGTGCCAGAAGCTTGGGTGGAGGGACGGAGACAGACAACTCGAACGGGGAGCTGTTTTTT.

In its sample, this clone was seen once. The chain couples TRBV25-1 to TRBJ1-5; D not certain. Per germline, CDR1 MGHDK and CDR2 SYGVNS. The CDR3 consists of 13 residues. V gave up 2 bases and J gave up 7 bases, with 9 bases separating them. Here the CDR3 DNA reads TGTGCCAGCAGTGAACGTGGGCTACAGCCCCAGCATTTT. Protein sequence: CASSERGLQPQHF.

This chain connects TRBV28 to TRBJ1-1, with 7 bases aligning to TRBD1. Trimming took 7 bases from V and 3 from J; bases not matched to a gene: 11. Germline loops: CDR1 MDHEN, CDR2 SYDVKM. The CDR3 extends over 15 amino acids. The CDR3 loop is CASTPMTGLDTEAFF. The CDR3 DNA follows: TGTGCCAGCACCCCGATGACAGGGTTGGACACTGAAGCTTTCTTT.

The chain's CDR3 is CASSTSGGNTGELFF. CDR3 in DNA: TGTGCCAGCTCGACTAGCGGGGGAAACACCGGGGAGCTGTTTTTT. The chain uses TRBV6-4 and TRBJ2-2; 12 nucleotides align to TRBD2. This CDR3 contains 15 residues. Trimming took 8 bases from V and 2 from J; bases not matched to a gene: 3. The germline gives CDR1 MRHNA, CDR2 SNTAGT.

V is TRBV2 and J is TRBJ2-7; no firm D call. Germline V gene data show CDR1 as SNHLY and CDR2 as FYNNEI. Trimming removed 4 bases at V and 0 bases at J, with 16 bases between. CDR3 length equals 16 residues. The CDR3 DNA reads TGTGCCAGCAGTGGATCGGTGGGCCTTAGCTCCTACGAGCAGTACTTC. Residues: CASSGSVGLSSYEQYF.

Details on this clone: Mismatch with germline at one junction end may stem from a read error. V usage is TRBV29-1 and J usage is TRBJ1-4; tentative D call: TRBD1 (5 bases). This CDR3 contains 13 residues. Looked up from germline, CDR1 is SQVTM and CDR2 is ANQGSEA. The CDR3 loop is CSVEDRSLQEEIF. The CDR3 region has the DNA TGCAGCGTTGAAGACCGGTCGCTACAGGAAGAGATTTTT.

V gene TRBV7-9 combines with J gene TRBJ1-5; 7 nucleotides line up with TRBD1. The CDR3 has 13 residues. J lost 6 bases, V lost 5 bases, and 4 bases had no gene match. Germline CDR1 and CDR2: SEHNR and FQNEAQ (reference sequence). This CDR3 reads CASSEQGLQPQHF. In nucleotides, the CDR3 is TGTGCCAGCAGCGAACAGGGGCTTCAGCCCCAGCATTTT.

The gene calls are TRBV4-1 and TRBJ2-1, with D possibly being TRBD2 (6 bases). The CDR3 sequence is 17 residues long. Germline V gene data show CDR1 as MGHRA and CDR2 as YSYEKL. V was clipped by 0 bases and J by 1 base, with 13 bases between them. CDR3 in amino acids: CASSQEYSGYSYNEQFF. DNA of the CDR3: TGCGCCAGCAGCCAAGAGTACAGCGGGTATTCCTACAATGAGCAGTTCTTC.

The chain recombines TRBV11-2 with TRBJ2-3; TRBD1 matches at 7 bases. Per germline, CDR1 SGHAT and CDR2 FQNNGV. Losses at the gene ends were 1 base for V and 6 bases for J; bases not matched to a gene: 7. The CDR3 has 15 amino acids. The CDR3 spells CASSLGDRVKDTQYF. The DNA for the CDR3 is TGTGCCAGCAGCTTAGGCGACAGGGTCAAGGATACGCAGTATTTT.

This clone has a handful of counts. The rearrangement links TRBV28 to TRBJ2-7; 8 bases line up with TRBD2. Trimming cost V 6 bases and J 0 bases; bases outside gene matches: 1. The CDR3 runs to 13 residues. Germline CDR1 reads MDHEN; CDR2 reads SYDVKM. The CDR3 bases are TGTGCCAGCAGCGGGGGGGTCTCCTACGAGCAGTACTTC. This codes for CASSGGVSYEQYF.

The chain couples TRBV7-2 to TRBJ2-3; possibly TRBD2 for D (6 bases). The CDR3 sequence is 16 residues long. The germline V gene has CDR1 SGHTA and CDR2 FQGNSA. Trimming removed 1 base from V and 1 base from J, with 12 bases in between. CDR3 sequence (DNA): TGTGCCAGCAGCTTAGGTCAGCGGGCGGGCACAGATACGCAGTATTTT. The encoded protein is CASSLGQRAGTDTQYF.

CDR3 sequence reads: CASSVPSGSGGSTDTQYF. Here the CDR3 DNA reads TGTGCCAGCAGCGTACCTAGCGGGAGCGGGGGTAGCACAGATACGCAGTATTTT. The chain is built from TRBV9 and TRBJ2-3; 10 nucleotides line up with TRBD2. J lost 0 bases, V lost 1 base, and 8 bases had no gene match. This CDR3 is built from 18 residues. The germline V gene encodes CDR1 SGDLS and CDR2 YYNGEE.

The chain is built from TRBV4-1 and TRBJ2-2; 7 positions match TRBD2. CDR1 is MGHRA, CDR2 YSYEKL, per germline. Trimming cost V 4 bases and J 2 bases; bases outside gene matches: 13. The CDR3 has 18 amino acids. The CDR3 DNA reads TGCGCCAGCAGCCCACAACTCGGCGGGGGTGTAAACACCGGGGAGCTGTTTTTT. It encodes CASSPQLGGGVNTGELFF.

The V call is TRBV24-1, the J call TRBJ2-3; the D gene is possibly TRBD1 (6 bases). V shed 6 bases and J shed 1 base, with 10 bases lying between them. The germline gives CDR1 KGHDR, CDR2 SFDVKD. The length of the CDR3 is 14 residues. DNA of the CDR3: TGTGCCACCAGTCCCAGGGGACGCACAGATACGCAGTATTTT. Its protein is CATSPRGRTDTQYF.

This clone was observed once. V gene TRBV19 combines with J gene TRBJ2-1, with 14 bases that match TRBD2. The CDR3 totals 17 residues. Germline-derived CDR1 and CDR2 are LNHDA and SQIVND (reference sequence). J gave up 8 bases and V 6 bases, and 12 bases lay outside the gene matches. The CDR3 is CASRTSGRAHVGYEQFF. The CDR3 region has the DNA TGTGCCAGTAGGACTAGCGGGAGGGCCCACGTCGGCTATGAGCAGTTCTTC.

V and J are TRBV30 and TRBJ1-1; possible D gene TRBD1, 5 bases. The V gene's germline CDR1 is GTSNPN and CDR2 SVGIG (reference sequence). V shed 2 bases and J shed 5 bases, with 9 bases lying between them. This CDR3 comprises 12 residues. The CDR3 loop is CAWSPGATEAFF. The CDR3 region has the DNA TGTGCCTGGAGTCCTGGGGCAACTGAAGCTTTCTTT. Full variable domain (remainder filled in from reference TRBV30 and TRBJ1-1): SQTIHQWPATLVQPVGSPLSLECTVEGTSNPNLYWYRQAAGRGLQLLFYSVGIGQISSEVPQNLSASRPQDRQFILSSKKLLLSDSGFYLCAWSPGATEAFFGQGTRLTVV.

This chain links TRBV2 with TRBJ1-5; no reliable D call. The germline V gene has CDR1 SNHLY and CDR2 FYNNEI. Trimming shortened V by 3 bases and J by 2 bases, and 14 bases separated the two germline ends. The CDR3 extends over 16 amino acids. The CDR3 bases are TGTGCCAGCAGTGAGATAACGAGGGTTGGCAATCAGCCCCAGCATTTT. Translated, it gives CASSEITRVGNQPQHF.